This paragraph covers one T cell receptor (beta chain) sequence. This specimen belongs to a study of CD8 T cells in Susac syndrome. The CDR3 covers 15 residues. V trimming: 4 bases; J trimming: 5 bases; junction bases outside the gene matches: 8. Germline values: CDR1 DFQATT, CDR2 SNEGSKA (reference sequence). cDNA came from around 0.5 to 1 ug RNA primed by random hexamers. Each CDR3 protein gets one entry after TCRdb re-called the immunoSEQ multiplex PCR reads with MiXCR. The sample records hundreds of thousands of distinct CDR3 sequences, 90% to 95% being singletons. Negative isolation yielded the CD8+ and CD4+ T cells, while FACS enriched the TEMRA cells.

The chain is built from TRBV20-1 and TRBJ2-1; TRBD2 matches 10 bases. The receptor was derived from a human donor with multiple sclerosis. Sample: CD4+ T cells from PBMCs. The CDR3 nucleotides are TGCAGTGCTATCCCTCTAGCGGGAGCTCACAATGAGCAGTTCTTC. Its translation is CSAIPLAGAHNEQFF.